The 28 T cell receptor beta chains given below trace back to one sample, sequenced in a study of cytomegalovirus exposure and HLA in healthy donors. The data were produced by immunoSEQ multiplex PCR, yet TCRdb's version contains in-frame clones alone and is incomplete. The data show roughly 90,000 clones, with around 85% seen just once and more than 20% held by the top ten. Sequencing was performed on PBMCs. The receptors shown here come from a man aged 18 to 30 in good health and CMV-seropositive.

CDR3 sequence: CASSERRGANEQFF. The CDR3 region has the DNA TGTGCCAGCAGCGAGCGCAGGGGGGCCAATGAGCAGTTCTTC. The rearrangement uses TRBV13 and TRBJ2-1; TRBD1 is a possible D gene (7 bases). V shed 5 bases and J shed 6 bases, with 14 bases lying between them. Looked up from germline, CDR1 is PRHDT and CDR2 is FYEKMQ (reference sequence). This CDR3 is 14 amino acids long. The full variable domain, with the rest looked up from reference TRBV13 and TRBJ2-1, is AAGVIQSPRHLIKEKRETATLKCYPIPRHDTVYWYQQGPGQDPQFLISFYEKMQSDKGSIPDRFSAQQFSDYHSELNMSSLELGDSALYFCASSERRGANEQFFGPGTRLTVL.

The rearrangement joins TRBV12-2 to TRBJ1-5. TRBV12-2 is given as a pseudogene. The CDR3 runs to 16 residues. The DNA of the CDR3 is TGTGCAAGTCGCTTAGCAGGTGGGGGGAGCAATCAGCCCCAGCATTTT. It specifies CASRLAGGGSNQPQHF.

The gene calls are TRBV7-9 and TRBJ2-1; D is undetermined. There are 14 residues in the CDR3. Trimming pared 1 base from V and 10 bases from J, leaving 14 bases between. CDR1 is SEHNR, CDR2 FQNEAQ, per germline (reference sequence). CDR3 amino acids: CASSLGIDSMEQFF. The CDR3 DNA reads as TGTGCCAGCAGCTTAGGGATTGACTCCATGGAGCAGTTCTTC. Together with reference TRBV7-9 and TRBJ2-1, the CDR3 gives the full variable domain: DTGVSQNPRHKITKRGQNVTFRCDPISEHNRLYWYRQTLGQGPEFLTYFQNEAQLEKSRLLSDRFSAERPKGSFSTLEIQRTEQGDSAMYLCASSLGIDSMEQFFGPGTRLTVL.

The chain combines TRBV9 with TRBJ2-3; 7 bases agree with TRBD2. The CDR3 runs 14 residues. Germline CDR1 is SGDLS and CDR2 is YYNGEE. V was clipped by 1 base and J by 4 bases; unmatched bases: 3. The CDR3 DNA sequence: TGTGCCAGCAGCGTAAGCGGGACCGCAGATACGCAGTATTTT. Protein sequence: CASSVSGTADTQYF.

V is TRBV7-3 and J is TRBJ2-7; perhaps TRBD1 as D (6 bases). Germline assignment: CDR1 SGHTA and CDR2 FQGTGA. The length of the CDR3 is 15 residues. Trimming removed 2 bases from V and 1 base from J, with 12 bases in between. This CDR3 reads CASSLLRTESYEQYV. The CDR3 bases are TGTGCCAGCAGCTTATTGCGGACAGAATCCTACGAGCAGTACGTC.

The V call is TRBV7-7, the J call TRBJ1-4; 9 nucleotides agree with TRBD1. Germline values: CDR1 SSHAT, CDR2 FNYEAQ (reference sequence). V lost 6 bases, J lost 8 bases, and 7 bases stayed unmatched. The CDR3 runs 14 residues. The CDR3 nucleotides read TGTGCCAGCAGTCCTGGACAGGGGAGCGAAAAACTGTTTTTT. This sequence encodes CASSPGQGSEKLFF.

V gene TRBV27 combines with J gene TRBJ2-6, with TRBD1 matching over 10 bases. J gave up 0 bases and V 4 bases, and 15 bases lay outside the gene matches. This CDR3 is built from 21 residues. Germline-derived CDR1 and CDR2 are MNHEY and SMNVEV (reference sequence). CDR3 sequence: CASSSWGQGNHVHSGANVLTF. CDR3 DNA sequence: TGTGCCAGCAGTTCATGGGGACAGGGGAACCATGTTCACTCTGGGGCCAACGTCCTGACTTTC.

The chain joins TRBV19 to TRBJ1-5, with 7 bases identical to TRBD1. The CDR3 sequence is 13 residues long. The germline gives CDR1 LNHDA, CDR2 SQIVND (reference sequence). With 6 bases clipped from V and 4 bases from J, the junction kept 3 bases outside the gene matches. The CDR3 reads CASRDRSNQPQHF. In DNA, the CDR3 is TGTGCCAGTAGGGACAGGTCTAATCAGCCCCAGCATTTT.

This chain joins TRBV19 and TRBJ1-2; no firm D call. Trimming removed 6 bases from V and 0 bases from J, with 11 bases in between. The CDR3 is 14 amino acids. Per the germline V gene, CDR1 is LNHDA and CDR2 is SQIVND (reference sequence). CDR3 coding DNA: TGTGCCAGTAGGAGGGTTATAGCTAACTATGGCTACACCTTC. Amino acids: CASRRVIANYGYTF.

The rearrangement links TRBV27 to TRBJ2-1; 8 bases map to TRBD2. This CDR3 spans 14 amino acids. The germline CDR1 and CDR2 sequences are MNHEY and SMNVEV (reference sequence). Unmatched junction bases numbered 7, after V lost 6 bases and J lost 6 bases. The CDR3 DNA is TGTGCCAGCAGCCTAGGACTAGCTAGCAATGAGCAGTTCTTC. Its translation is CASSLGLASNEQFF.

The CDR3 bases are TGCGCCAGCAGCTATCTCGGGACAGGGACTAGCACAGATACGCAGTATTTT. Translation: CASSYLGTGTSTDTQYF. This sequence joins TRBV5-1 and TRBJ2-3; TRBD1 agrees at 9 bases. The CDR3 runs 17 residues. The germline gives CDR1 SGHRS, CDR2 YFSETQ. Trimming cost V 3 bases and J 0 bases; bases outside gene matches: 8.

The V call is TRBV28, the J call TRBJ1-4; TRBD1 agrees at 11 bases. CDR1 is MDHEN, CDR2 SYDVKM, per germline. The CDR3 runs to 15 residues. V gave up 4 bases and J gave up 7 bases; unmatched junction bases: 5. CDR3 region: CASSSRTGGFEKLFF. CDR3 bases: TGTGCCAGCAGTTCCCGGACAGGGGGCTTTGAAAAACTGTTTTTT.

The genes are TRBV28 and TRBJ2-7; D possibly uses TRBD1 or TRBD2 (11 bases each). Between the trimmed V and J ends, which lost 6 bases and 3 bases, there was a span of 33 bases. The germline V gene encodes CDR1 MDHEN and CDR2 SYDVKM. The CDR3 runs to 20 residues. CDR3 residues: CASRRTGGWTSGFSNYEQYF. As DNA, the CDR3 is TGTGCCAGCAGACGGACAGGGGGCTGGACTAGCGGGTTTTCTAACTACGAGCAGTACTTC.

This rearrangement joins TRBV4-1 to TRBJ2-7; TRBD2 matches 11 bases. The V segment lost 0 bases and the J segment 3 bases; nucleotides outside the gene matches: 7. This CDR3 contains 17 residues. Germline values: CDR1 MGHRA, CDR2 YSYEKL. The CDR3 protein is CASSQEKSTSGNYEQYF. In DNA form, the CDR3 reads TGCGCCAGCAGCCAAGAAAAGTCGACTAGCGGGAACTACGAGCAGTACTTC.

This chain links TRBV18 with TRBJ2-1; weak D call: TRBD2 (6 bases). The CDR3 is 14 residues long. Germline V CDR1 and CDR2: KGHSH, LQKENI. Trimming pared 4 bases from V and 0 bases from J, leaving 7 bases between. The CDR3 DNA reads TGTGCCAGCTCACACGGGAGCTCCTACAATGAGCAGTTCTTC. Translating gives CASSHGSSYNEQFF.

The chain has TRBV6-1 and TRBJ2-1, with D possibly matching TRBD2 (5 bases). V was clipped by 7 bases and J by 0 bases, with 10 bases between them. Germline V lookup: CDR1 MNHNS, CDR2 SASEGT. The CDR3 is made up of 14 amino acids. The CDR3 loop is CASKQGSSYNEQFF. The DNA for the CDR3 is TGTGCCAGCAAACAAGGGAGCTCCTACAATGAGCAGTTCTTC.

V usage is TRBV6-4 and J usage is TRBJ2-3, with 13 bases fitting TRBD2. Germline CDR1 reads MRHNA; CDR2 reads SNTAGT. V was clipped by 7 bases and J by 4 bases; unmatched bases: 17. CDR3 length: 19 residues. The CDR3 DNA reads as TGTGCCAGCACCCGACCCTGGACTAGCGGGAGTGGAGCGGCAGATACGCAGTATTTT. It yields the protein CASTRPWTSGSGAADTQYF.

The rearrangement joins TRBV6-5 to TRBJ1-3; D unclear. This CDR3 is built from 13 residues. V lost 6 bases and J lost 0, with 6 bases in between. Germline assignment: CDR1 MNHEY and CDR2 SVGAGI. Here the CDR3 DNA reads TGTGCCAGCAGACGGGACTCTGGAAACACCATATATTTT. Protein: CASRRDSGNTIYF.

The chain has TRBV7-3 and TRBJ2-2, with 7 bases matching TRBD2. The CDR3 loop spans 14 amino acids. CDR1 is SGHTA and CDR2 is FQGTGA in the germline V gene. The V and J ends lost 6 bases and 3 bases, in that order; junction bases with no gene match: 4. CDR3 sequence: CASRRLAHTGELFF. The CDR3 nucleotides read TGTGCCAGCAGACGACTAGCTCACACCGGGGAGCTGTTTTTT.

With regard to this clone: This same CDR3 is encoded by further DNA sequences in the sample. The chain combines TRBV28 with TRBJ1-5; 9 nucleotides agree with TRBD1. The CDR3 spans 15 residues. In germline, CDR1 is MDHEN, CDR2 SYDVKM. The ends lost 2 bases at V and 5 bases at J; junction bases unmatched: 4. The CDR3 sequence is CASSLGGQGDQPQHF. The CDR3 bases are TGTGCCAGCAGTTTAGGGGGACAGGGTGATCAGCCCCAGCATTTT.

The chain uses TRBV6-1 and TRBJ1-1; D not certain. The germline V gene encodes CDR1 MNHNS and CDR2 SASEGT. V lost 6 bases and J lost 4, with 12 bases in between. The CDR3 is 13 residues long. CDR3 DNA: TGTGCCAGCAGCTCCCAGGCTCTCACTGAAGCTTTCTTT. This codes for CASSSQALTEAFF.

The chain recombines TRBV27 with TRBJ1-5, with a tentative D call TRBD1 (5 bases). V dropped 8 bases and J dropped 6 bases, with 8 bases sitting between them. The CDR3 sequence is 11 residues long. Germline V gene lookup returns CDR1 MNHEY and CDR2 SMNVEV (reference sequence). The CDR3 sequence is CASGDSQPQHF. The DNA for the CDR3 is TGTGCCAGCGGAGACAGTCAGCCCCAGCATTTT.

The CDR3 reads CASSSAGQGANEQYF. The CDR3, as DNA: TGTGCCAGCAGTTCCGCCGGACAGGGGGCTAACGAGCAGTACTTC. V and J are TRBV28 and TRBJ2-7, with 11 positions matching TRBD1. Germline trimming cut 4 bases from V and 5 bases from J; bases unmatched to any gene: 7. CDR1 is MDHEN and CDR2 is SYDVKM in the germline V gene. The CDR3 is made up of 15 amino acids. The variable domain in full, completed from reference TRBV28 and TRBJ2-7, reads DVKVTQSSRYLVKRTGEKVFLECVQDMDHENMFWYRQDPGLGLRLIYFSYDVKMKEKGDIPEGYSVSREKKERFSLILESASTNQTSMYLCASSSAGQGANEQYFGPGTRLTVT.

In nucleotides, the CDR3 is TGTGCCAGCGAGCCTGTGCCGGGAGCCGGGGAGCTGTTTTTT. It encodes CASEPVPGAGELFF. The V and J genes are TRBV7-9 and TRBJ2-2; TRBD2 is a possible D gene (6 bases). V was clipped by 8 bases and J by 6 bases, with 16 bases between them. Looked up from germline, CDR1 is SEHNR and CDR2 is FQNEAQ (reference sequence). This CDR3 region has 14 residues.

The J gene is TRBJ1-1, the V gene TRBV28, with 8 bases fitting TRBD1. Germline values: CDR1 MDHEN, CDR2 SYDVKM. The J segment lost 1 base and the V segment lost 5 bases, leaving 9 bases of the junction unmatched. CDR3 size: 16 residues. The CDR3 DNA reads TGTGCCAGCAGTCAAAGACAGGGGCGCGGGAACACTGAAGCTTTCTTT. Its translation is CASSQRQGRGNTEAFF.

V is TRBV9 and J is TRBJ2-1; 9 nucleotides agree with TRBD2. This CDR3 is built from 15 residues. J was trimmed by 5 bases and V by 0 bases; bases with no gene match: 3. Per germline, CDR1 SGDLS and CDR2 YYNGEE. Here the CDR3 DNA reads TGTGCCAGCAGCGTAGACCCTAGCGGGGACAATGAGCAGTTCTTC. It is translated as CASSVDPSGDNEQFF.

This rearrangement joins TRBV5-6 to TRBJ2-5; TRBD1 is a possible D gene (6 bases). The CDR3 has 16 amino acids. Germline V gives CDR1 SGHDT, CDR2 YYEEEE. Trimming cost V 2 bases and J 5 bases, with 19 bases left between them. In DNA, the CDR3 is TGTGCCAGCAGCTTCCTAGGGACACGCCTTGGGGAGACCCAGTACTTC. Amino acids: CASSFLGTRLGETQYF.

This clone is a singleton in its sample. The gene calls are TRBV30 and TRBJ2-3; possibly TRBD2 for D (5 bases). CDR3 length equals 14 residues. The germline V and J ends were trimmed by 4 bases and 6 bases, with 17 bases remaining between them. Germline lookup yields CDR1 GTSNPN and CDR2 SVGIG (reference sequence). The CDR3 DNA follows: TGTGCCTGGAATTTTGGGAGAGGGTTTGATACGCAGTATTTT. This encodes CAWNFGRGFDTQYF.